The clone carrying this T cell receptor beta chain was observed at least ten times. This entry is derived from a study of regulatory T cells in long-lasting Graves disease. Both iRepertoire HTBI primers and Arm-PCR of CDR3 regions were used to build the TCR beta libraries. TCRdb independently ran MiXCR on the multiplex PCR reads; one entry per CDR3 protein. The table includes a few hundred thousand distinct CDR3 sequences, roughly 25% detected once. Described time point: persistent/refractory GD, antithyroid drugs over 5 years with positive TRAb. There was RNA extracted from PBMCs, and the TCR library was made from it. Germline CDR1 is DFQATT and CDR2 is SNEGSKA (reference sequence). This CDR3 region has 13 residues. V gave up 6 bases and J gave up 0 bases; unmatched junction bases: 2.

This chain joins TRBV20-1 and TRBJ2-7; 10 nucleotides agree with TRBD2. Sequencing was performed on peripheral blood mononuclear cells (PBMCs), taken when the disease was refractory, from a patient treated with antithyroid drugs. This receptor was identified in a woman aged 40 to 50 with Graves disease. For the CDR3, the DNA is TGCAGTGCAAGGACTAGCGGCTCCTACGAGCAGTACTTC. It translates to CSARTSGSYEQYF.